Listed below are T cell receptor beta chains from one sample, sequenced in a study of blood T cell repertoires in COVID-19. Here immunoSEQ multiplex PCR was the method, and the copy in TCRdb shows in-frame clones only, minus some. Among 150,000 to 200,000 clones, 65% to 80% were seen once, and the ten largest hold around a sixth. The sample taken for sequencing was PBMCs or T cells enriched from blood (not recorded which). The receptors come from a woman aged 50 to 60 with acute COVID-19. Each CDR3 is given with its conserved first and last residue. A D gene is named only where the DNA matches it firmly. Rows may omit the clone size; those that give it use once, few, many or a size class.

TRBV5-1,TRBD2,15,TRBJ2-2,once,CASRYGGANTGELFF,TGCGCCAGCAGATACGGGGGGGCGAACACCGGGGAGCTGTTTTTT
TRBV5-1,TRBD1,15,TRBJ1-1,NA,CASSPAGQGGTEAFF,TGCGCCAGCAGTCCAGCGGGACAGGGGGGCACTGAAGCTTTCTTT
TRBV10-3,TRBD1,17,TRBJ2-3,NA,CAISGWDSTLSTDTQYF,TGTGCCATCAGTGGGTGGGACAGCACCCTCAGCACAGATACGCAGTATTTT
TRBV28,TRBD2,15,TRBJ2-3,NA,CASSSAGVRTDTQYF,TGTGCCAGCAGTTCGGCGGGGGTGAGGACAGATACGCAGTATTTT
TRBV11-3,TRBD1,15,TRBJ2-2,NA,CASSWTGANTGELFF,TGTGCCAGCAGCTGGACAGGGGCGAACACCGGGGAGCTGTTTTTT
TRBV6-1,NA,17,TRBJ1-2,NA,CASSENAGAARDYGYTF,TGTGCCAGCAGTGAAAACGCAGGGGCCGCGAGGGACTATGGCTACACCTTC
TRBV6-4,NA,12,TRBJ1-1,once,CASSDQVGTAFF,TGTGCCAGCAGTGACCAGGTCGGCACGGCTTTCTTT
TRBV28,NA,14,TRBJ1-4,NA,CASSFLRGNEKLFF,TGTGCCAGCAGTTTTCTCCGGGGTAATGAAAAACTGTTTTTT
TRBV27,TRBD1,15,TRBJ1-6,NA,CASSLPGTGWSPLHF,TGTGCCAGCAGTTTACCCGGGACAGGGTGGTCACCCCTCCACTTT
TRBV6-5,NA,13,TRBJ1-1,NA,CASSLEENTEAFF,TGTGCCAGCAGCCTCGAGGAGAACACTGAAGCTTTCTTT
TRBV7-2,NA,13,TRBJ1-5,NA,CASSFDYYQPQHF,TGTGCCAGCAGCTTCGACTATTATCAGCCCCAGCATTTT
TRBV24-1,NA,14,TRBJ1-5,NA,CATSRGYSNQPQHF,TGTGCCACCAGTCGGGGTTATAGCAATCAGCCCCAGCATTTT
TRBV19,TRBD2,14,TRBJ2-3,once,CASKRGHRTDTQYF,TGTGCCAGCAAGCGGGGGCATCGCACAGATACGCAGTATTTT
TRBV6-5,NA,13,TRBJ1-2,few,CASSYGGREGYTF,TGTGCCAGCAGTTACGGGGGTCGGGAGGGCTACACCTTC
TRBV18,TRBD1,15,TRBJ2-1,NA,CASSRGQGAYNEQFF,TGTGCCAGCTCACGCGGTCAGGGGGCCTACAATGAGCAGTTCTTC
TRBV28,NA,13,TRBJ1-5,NA,CASSQGSNQPQHF,TGTGCCAGCAGTCAGGGTAGCAATCAGCCCCAGCATTTT